Here is one T cell receptor (beta chain) with its context. The record originates from a study of T-cell reconstitution after alpha-beta-depleted transplantation in children. Trimming shortened V by 0 bases and J by 3 bases, and 12 bases separated the two germline ends. The CDR3 spans 15 residues. Germline CDR1 and CDR2: SGHNT and YYREEE (reference sequence). This sample's TCRbeta library carried unique molecular identifier barcodes. Each CDR3 protein gets one entry after TCRdb re-called the PCR reads with MiXCR. The repertoire holds about 500,000 distinct CDR3 sequences, with 30% to 35% as singletons.

This sample comprised PBMCs from the stem cell graft donor, obtained from the stem cell graft. The source is a human donor who donated a stem cell graft to a child with aplastic anemia. This rearrangement joins TRBV5-4 to TRBJ1-1; maybe TRBD1 (5 bases). This CDR3 is CASSLGGALDTEAFF. The CDR3 nucleotides read TGTGCCAGCAGCTTGGGGGGCGCATTGGACACTGAAGCTTTCTTT.